One and the same sample provided the 31 T cell receptor beta chains below, sequenced in a study of T cells in Graves' hyperthyroidism and ophthalmopathy. Amplified TCR beta CDR3 regions came from RNA transcripts. TCR CDR3 underwent first-round RT-PCR with the HTBI primer set. MiXCR, run by TCRdb on the multiplex PCR reads, gives a single entry per CDR3 protein. This sample yields hundreds of thousands of distinct CDR3 sequences, of which less than 15% are seen a single time; over 8.5% belongs to the top ten. Specimen: blood. These receptors originate from a young woman with Graves' hyperthyroidism.

The rearrangement links TRBV6-2 or TRBV6-3 to TRBJ2-5; no reliable D call. This CDR3 comprises 12 residues. V lost 1 base and J 2 bases, leaving 2 bases between the germline ends. CDR1 MNHEY and CDR2 SVGEGT come from the germline V gene. CDR3 sequence: CASSYFQETQYF. The DNA of the CDR3 is TGTGCCAGCAGTTACTTTCAAGAGACCCAGTACTTC.

This clonotype showed up many times. This chain connects TRBV28 to TRBJ1-2; D remains unclear. CDR1 is MDHEN, CDR2 SYDVKM, per germline. The V gene lost 8 bases and the J gene lost 2 bases, with 9 bases spanning the gap. The CDR3 is 12 amino acids. In DNA, the CDR3 is TGTGCCAGCGGATCGCTGAACTATGGCTACACCTTC. Protein sequence: CASGSLNYGYTF.

This clonotype was observed many times. The chain recombines TRBV7-9 with TRBJ2-7; 9 nucleotides match TRBD1. Per the germline V gene, CDR1 is SEHNR and CDR2 is FQNEAQ (reference sequence). The CDR3 loop spans 15 amino acids. Trimming cost V 5 bases and J 5 bases; bases outside gene matches: 10. CDR3 nucleotide sequence: TGTGCCAGCAGCGTCACAGGGGGCGAAGTGGACGAGCAGTACTTC. Translation: CASSVTGGEVDEQYF.

In this sample, this clonotype turned up many times. V usage is TRBV7-9 and J usage is TRBJ2-1; 8 bases agree with TRBD2. Germline CDR1 SEHNR, CDR2 FQNEAQ (reference sequence). This CDR3 has 13 amino acids. The trim removed 5 bases at V and 10 bases at J, leaving 7 bases unmatched. The CDR3 spells CASSLLTSEEQFF. Here the CDR3 DNA reads TGTGCCAGCAGCCTCCTGACTAGCGAGGAGCAGTTCTTC.

As concerns this clonotype: A much larger clonotype is one base distant, so this may be a read error. This rearrangement joins TRBV6-1 to TRBJ2-7; 7 nucleotides agree with TRBD1. The length of the CDR3 is 14 residues. Germline V lookup: CDR1 MNHNS, CDR2 SASEGT. V dropped 7 bases and J dropped 0; count of bases not matched to a gene: 6. The CDR3 loop is CASTIDRDSYEQYF. DNA of the CDR3: TGTGCCAGCACCATAGACAGGGACTCCTACGAGCAGTACTTC.

This clonotype was seen only a few times. This sequence joins TRBV7-3 and TRBJ2-2; a possible D gene is TRBD1 (6 bases). Germline-derived CDR1 and CDR2 are SGHTA and FQGTGA. The CDR3 is 15 amino acids. The germline V and J ends were trimmed by 5 bases and 3 bases, with 13 bases remaining between them. CDR3: CASSQTGIHTGELFF. DNA of the CDR3: TGTGCCAGCAGCCAGACAGGAATCCACACCGGGGAGCTGTTTTTT.

This clonotype was seen repeatedly, ten times or more. The genes are TRBV24-1 and TRBJ2-1; D may match TRBD1 or TRBD2 (5 bases each). V was shortened by 0 bases and J by 7 bases, with 15 bases between the two germline ends. Germline V gives CDR1 KGHDR, CDR2 SFDVKD. The CDR3 length is 16 residues. As DNA, the CDR3 is TGTGCCACCAGTGATTTGGGCCAGGGTGAGGGGAATGAGCAGTTCTTC. Translated: CATSDLGQGEGNEQFF.

This clonotype was counted at least ten times. The chain joins TRBV20-1 to TRBJ2-1, with 8 bases that match TRBD2. The CDR3 spans 14 residues. V trimming: 3 bases; J trimming: 3 bases; junction bases outside the gene matches: 4. Germline CDR1 and CDR2: DFQATT and SNEGSKA (reference sequence). In DNA, the CDR3 is TGCAGTGCTAGCGGGGGGGCCGACTACAATGAGCAGTTCTTC. Its protein is CSASGGADYNEQFF.

This clonotype was observed many times. J is TRBJ1-5 and V is TRBV6-1; D gene uncertain. CDR1 and CDR2 from the germline V gene are MNHNS and SASEGT. The ends were cut back, 4 bases at V and 3 bases at J, with 13 bases in the middle. This CDR3 region has 15 residues. The CDR3: CASSGARTDNQPQHF. DNA for the CDR3: TGTGCCAGCAGTGGGGCCCGGACCGACAATCAGCCCCAGCATTTT.

This clonotype was observed many times. This chain links TRBV6-1 with TRBJ1-5; D is unclear. The V gene's germline CDR1 is MNHNS and CDR2 SASEGT. This CDR3 is 15 amino acids long. Between the trimmed V and J ends, which lost 3 bases and 0 bases, there was a span of 9 bases. The CDR3, as DNA: TGTGCCAGCAGTGACCGGCAAGGTAGCAATCAGCCCCAGCATTTT. Its translation: CASSDRQGSNQPQHF.

This clonotype has a count of ten or more. This sequence joins TRBV4-1 and TRBJ2-1, with 13 bases matching TRBD2. The length of the CDR3 is 17 residues. V shed 1 base and J 7 bases; nucleotides not matched to a gene: 7. Germline V gene data show CDR1 as MGHRA and CDR2 as YSYEKL. The CDR3 protein is CASSQGPGTSGMNEQFF. In DNA form, the CDR3 reads TGCGCCAGCAGCCAAGGCCCCGGGACTAGCGGGATGAATGAGCAGTTCTTC.

There are many counts of this clonotype. The chain joins TRBV10-3 to TRBJ2-5, with D perhaps TRBD2 (7 bases). The germline V gene encodes CDR1 ENHRY and CDR2 SYGVKD. The CDR3 is made up of 16 amino acids. V was trimmed by 4 bases and J by 3 bases, leaving 18 bases between them. The CDR3 nucleotides read TGTGCCATCAGTGGTCGAGGGGGGGTACATGAAGAGACCCAGTACTTC. Translating it yields CAISGRGGVHEETQYF.

A few counts support this clonotype. This sequence joins TRBV6-1 and TRBJ1-5; possibly TRBD1 for D (5 bases). This CDR3 comprises 14 residues. CDR1 is MNHNS, CDR2 SASEGT, per germline. V was clipped by 8 bases and J by 0 bases, with 11 bases between them. The CDR3 loop is CASQGPYSNQPQHF. The CDR3 DNA reads TGTGCCAGCCAGGGCCCCTATAGCAATCAGCCCCAGCATTTT.

The table lists this clonotype with many counts. This rearrangement joins TRBV20-1 to TRBJ2-7; 10 bases line up with TRBD2. CDR1 DFQATT and CDR2 SNEGSKA come from the germline V gene (reference sequence). The CDR3 spans 17 residues. V gave up 0 bases and J gave up 3 bases; unmatched junction bases: 11. The CDR3, as DNA: TGCAGTGCTAGAGATAGGCCTAGCGGGAGCTATCTCTACGAGCAGTACTTC. Translating it yields CSARDRPSGSYLYEQYF.

The rearrangement joins TRBV20-1 to TRBJ2-5; no clear D. Trimming removed 4 bases at V and 4 bases at J, with 13 bases between. CDR1 is DFQATT, CDR2 SNEGSKA, per germline (reference sequence). The CDR3 covers 13 residues. The CDR3, as DNA: TGCAGTGCTATCGCGCAACAACGAGAGACCCAGTACTTC. Translating gives CSAIAQQRETQYF.

Ten or more counts support this clonotype. The chain is built from TRBV18 and TRBJ2-5; D gene unclear. CDR3 size: 13 residues. Per the germline V gene, CDR1 is KGHSH and CDR2 is LQKENI. V was cut by 5 bases and J by 2 bases, with 9 bases left in between. The DNA of the CDR3 is TGTGCCAGCTCATGGGCGGAACAAGAGACCCAGTACTTC. Translation gives CASSWAEQETQYF.

Many counts were recorded for this clonotype. The chain is built from TRBV20-1 and TRBJ2-7; D uncertain. This CDR3 is built from 13 residues. Per the germline V gene, CDR1 is DFQATT and CDR2 is SNEGSKA (reference sequence). Trimming shortened V by 5 bases and J by 2 bases, and 13 bases separated the two germline ends. The CDR3 here is CSALGSSTYEQYF. In DNA, the CDR3 is TGCAGTGCTCTGGGCAGCAGCACCTACGAGCAGTACTTC.

This clonotype appeared many times. The chain employs TRBV28 and TRBJ1-3; D is unclear. From germline, CDR1 is MDHEN and CDR2 SYDVKM. V lost 2 bases, J lost 0 bases, and 5 bases lay in between. The CDR3 has 14 amino acids. CDR3 nucleotides: TGTGCCAGCAGTTTACGGGGCTCTGGAAACACCATATATTTT. Amino acids: CASSLRGSGNTIYF. Drawing the rest from reference TRBV28 and TRBJ1-3, the complete variable domain is DVKVTQSSRYLVKRTGEKVFLECVQDMDHENMFWYRQDPGLGLRLIYFSYDVKMKEKGDIPEGYSVSREKKERFSLILESASTNQTSMYLCASSLRGSGNTIYFGEGSWLTVV.

This clonotype was seen at least ten times. The V gene is TRBV2, the J gene TRBJ1-1, with D perhaps matching TRBD1 (5 bases). Germline V lookup: CDR1 SNHLY, CDR2 FYNNEI. With 4 bases removed from V and 5 bases from J, the gap between germline ends came to 17 bases. The CDR3 loop spans 15 amino acids. The CDR3: CASSGGISLGTEAFF. For the CDR3, the DNA is TGTGCCAGCAGTGGGGGCATATCCTTGGGGACTGAAGCTTTCTTT. Together with reference TRBV2 and TRBJ1-1, the CDR3 gives the full variable domain: EPEVTQTPSHQVTQMGQEVILRCVPISNHLYFYWYRQILGQKVEFLVSFYNNEISEKSEIFDDQFSVERPDGSNFTLKIRSTKLEDSAMYFCASSGGISLGTEAFFGQGTRLTVV.

In its sample, this clonotype was seen many times. CDR3 in amino acids: CATEASLSGNTIYF. The CDR3, as DNA: TGTGCCACCGAGGCTTCACTCTCTGGAAACACCATATATTTT. This sequence joins TRBV28 and TRBJ1-3; D gene ambiguous. Germline-derived CDR1 and CDR2 are MDHEN and SYDVKM. V lost 10 bases and J 0 bases, leaving 13 bases between the germline ends. CDR3 length equals 14 residues. Using reference TRBV28 and TRBJ1-3 for the parts outside the CDR3, the full variable domain is DVKVTQSSRYLVKRTGEKVFLECVQDMDHENMFWYRQDPGLGLRLIYFSYDVKMKEKGDIPEGYSVSREKKERFSLILESASTNQTSMYLCATEASLSGNTIYFGEGSWLTVV.

This clonotype appeared many times. The chain links TRBV6-1 to TRBJ1-5; the D is unclear. The ends were cut back, 5 bases at V and 4 bases at J, with 12 bases in the middle. This CDR3 has 14 amino acids. Germline CDR1 and CDR2: MNHNS and SASEGT. The CDR3 sequence: CASSYEAGNQPQHF. As DNA, the CDR3 is TGTGCCAGCAGTTACGAGGCGGGAAATCAGCCCCAGCATTTT.

In this sample, this clonotype turned up many times. The V call is TRBV7-8, the J call TRBJ1-1; 10 bases line up with TRBD1. Germline assignment: CDR1 SGHVS and CDR2 FQNEAQ. The V and J ends lost 4 bases and 1 base, in that order; junction bases with no gene match: 3. The CDR3 extends over 15 amino acids. CDR3 residues: CASSSRQGANTEAFF. For the CDR3, the DNA is TGTGCCAGCAGCTCAAGACAGGGGGCGAACACTGAAGCTTTCTTT.

The chain joins TRBV9 to TRBJ1-1; D not resolved. V was shortened by 1 base and J by 3 bases, with 7 bases between the two germline ends. The germline CDR1 and CDR2 sequences are SGDLS and YYNGEE. This CDR3 has 13 amino acids. The CDR3 region has the DNA TGTGCCAGCAGCGTATACTCCCACACTGAAGCTTTCTTT. The encoded protein is CASSVYSHTEAFF.

This clonotype was observed a handful of times. In nucleotides, the CDR3 is TGTGCCAGCAGCCCGGCCGGGACAGGGGGCGCGATGTATGGCTACACCTTC. This codes for CASSPAGTGGAMYGYTF. The chain is built from TRBV7-9 and TRBJ1-2; TRBD1 aligns across 12 bases. In germline, CDR1 is SEHNR, CDR2 FQNEAQ (reference sequence). The CDR3 has 17 amino acids. The ends lost 5 bases at V and 5 bases at J; junction bases unmatched: 12.

This clonotype was recorded at least ten times. The chain recombines TRBV20-1 with TRBJ2-7; maybe TRBD1 (5 bases). The CDR3 totals 13 residues. Per germline, CDR1 DFQATT and CDR2 SNEGSKA (reference sequence). The CDR3 is CAPFGLQGHEQYF. The CDR3 nucleotides are TGCGCTCCGTTCGGGCTTCAGGGCCACGAGCAGTACTTC.

In this sample, this clonotype turned up a few times. CDR3 bases: TGTGCCAGCAGAAGGGACCTCGCAAATTCACCCCTCCACTTT. As protein: CASRRDLANSPLHF. The chain carries TRBV28 and TRBJ1-6, with D perhaps matching TRBD1 (5 bases). V was pared by 6 bases and J by 7 bases, with 13 bases between. The CDR3 runs to 14 residues. The V gene's germline CDR1 is MDHEN and CDR2 SYDVKM.

Many counts were recorded for this clonotype. The rearrangement joins TRBV7-9 to TRBJ2-1; 10 nucleotides line up with TRBD1. The CDR3 consists of 15 residues. Germline CDR1 and CDR2: SEHNR and FQNEAQ (reference sequence). The V gene end was trimmed by 5 bases and the J gene end by 8 bases; junction bases not matched to a gene: 9. The CDR3 spells CASSRGTGEWDEQFF. CDR3 bases: TGTGCCAGCAGCCGCGGGACAGGGGAGTGGGATGAGCAGTTCTTC.

In its sample, this clonotype was seen a few times. This rearrangement joins TRBV7-9 to TRBJ1-1, with D possibly TRBD1 on 6 matching bases. Looked up from germline, CDR1 is SEHNR and CDR2 is FQNEAQ (reference sequence). This CDR3 region has 19 residues. V lost 10 bases to trimming and J lost 0 bases, with 30 bases between them. This CDR3 is CATNLGEEDQGNMNTEAFF. The CDR3 region has the DNA TGTGCCACCAACTTAGGAGAGGAAGATCAGGGGAATATGAACACTGAAGCTTTCTTT.

This clonotype has a count of ten or more. The rearrangement uses TRBV6-2 or TRBV6-3 and TRBJ2-5, with D unclear. CDR1 and CDR2 from the germline V gene are MNHEY and SVGEGT. V lost 2 bases to trimming and J lost 13 bases, with 17 bases between them. The CDR3 contains 13 residues. As DNA, the CDR3 is TGTGCCAGCAGTTACCCCGCGTTCAAGGACCCGTACTTC. As protein: CASSYPAFKDPYF.

Many counts were recorded for this clonotype. The rearrangement uses TRBV2 and TRBJ2-7, with D possibly TRBD2 on 6 matching bases. The CDR3 extends over 13 amino acids. The germline V gene encodes CDR1 SNHLY and CDR2 FYNNEI. Between the trimmed V and J ends, which lost 8 bases and 1 base, there was a span of 12 bases. The CDR3 loop reads CASGWRGSYEQYF. CDR3 coding DNA: TGTGCCAGCGGGTGGCGGGGATCCTACGAGCAGTACTTC.

This clonotype was seen many times. CDR3 sequence (DNA): TGCGCCAGCAGCCAAGCCCAGGGGACAGGGGTCGGCGGGGAGCTGTTTTTT. This codes for CASSQAQGTGVGGELFF. V is TRBV4-3 and J is TRBJ2-2, with 10 bases that match TRBD1. The CDR3 is made up of 17 amino acids. Germline lookup yields CDR1 LGHNA and CDR2 YSLEER. The J segment lost 7 bases and the V segment lost 1 base, leaving 9 bases of the junction unmatched.